Listed here are 32 T cell receptor beta chains from one sample, sequenced in a study of early T cells in non-severe SARS-CoV-2 infection. TCRdb independently ran MiXCR on the 5' RACE reads; one entry per CDR3 protein. The sample consists of 30,000 to 45,000 distinct CDR3 sequences, 3.5% to 4% of them appearing once. Sequencing was performed on whole blood. All receptors derive from an adult who was a healthcare worker with PCR-confirmed SARS-CoV-2 infection or an uninfected control (not recorded which).

In this sample, this clonotype turned up a few times. The V and J genes are TRBV20-1 and TRBJ2-4; TRBD1 agrees at 10 bases. CDR3 size: 14 residues. The junction had 1 base not matched to a gene; V was cut back by 1 base and J by 4 bases. Germline V CDR1 and CDR2: DFQATT, SNEGSKA (reference sequence). CDR3 in amino acids: CSARVDRGKNIQYF. CDR3 bases: TGCAGTGCTAGAGTGGACAGGGGGAAAAACATTCAGTACTTC.

This clonotype was seen at least ten times. The V gene is TRBV29-1, the J gene TRBJ2-2; a possible D gene is TRBD2 (5 bases). CDR1 and CDR2 (germline): SQVTM, ANQGSEA. V lost 6 bases, J lost 0 bases, and 17 bases lay in between. This CDR3 comprises 16 residues. CDR3 sequence reads: CSVEDSSPANTGELFF. CDR3 nucleotides: TGCAGCGTCGAGGACTCATCGCCCGCGAACACCGGGGAGCTGTTTTTT.

This clonotype appeared many times. This chain connects TRBV27 to TRBJ1-5; D is ambiguous. The V and J ends lost 2 bases and 6 bases respectively, with 14 bases between them. In germline, CDR1 is MNHEY, CDR2 SMNVEV (reference sequence). The CDR3 has 15 amino acids. The CDR3 sequence is CASSLKPLSGQPQHF. CDR3 DNA sequence: TGTGCCAGCAGTTTAAAGCCATTATCCGGTCAGCCCCAGCATTTT.

This clonotype was seen ten or more times. The J gene is TRBJ2-2, the V gene TRBV2; TRBD2 is a possible D gene (5 bases). Per the germline V gene, CDR1 is SNHLY and CDR2 is FYNNEI. The CDR3 consists of 17 residues. The ends were cut back, 7 bases at V and 4 bases at J, with 22 bases in the middle. CDR3 amino acids: CASTESLERSGTGELFF. The CDR3 DNA follows: TGTGCCAGCACCGAATCCCTGGAGCGGTCGGGCACCGGGGAGCTGTTTTTT.

The sample holds many counts of this clonotype. The chain couples TRBV7-9 to TRBJ1-5, with 7 positions matching TRBD1. Germline CDR1 reads SEHNR; CDR2 reads FQNEAQ (reference sequence). This CDR3 is 15 amino acids long. V gave up 1 base and J gave up 6 bases; unmatched junction bases: 6. DNA for the CDR3: TGTGCCAGCAGCTTAGGGGACAGTTTTCGTCAGCCCCAGCATTTT. Translated, it gives CASSLGDSFRQPQHF.

This clonotype was picked up many times. The rearrangement links TRBV5-1 to TRBJ2-2; the D gene is possibly TRBD1 (6 bases). CDR1 and CDR2 from the germline V gene are SGHRS and YFSETQ. The CDR3 is 14 amino acids. V gave up 4 bases and J gave up 4 bases, with 11 bases separating them. CDR3 DNA sequence: TGCGCCAGCAGCCTGGAAGGGGGCACCGGGGAGCTGTTTTTT. It codes for CASSLEGGTGELFF.

This clonotype has at least ten counts. The chain joins TRBV5-4 to TRBJ2-7, with D unclear. CDR1 and CDR2 from the germline V gene are SGHNT and YYREEE (reference sequence). The CDR3 has 12 amino acids. V lost 0 bases, J lost 4 bases, and 5 bases lay in between. Written as DNA, the CDR3 is TGTGCCAGCAGCTTGGACGGTTACGAGCAGTACTTC. Its translation: CASSLDGYEQYF.

This clonotype was recorded at least ten times. V and J are TRBV19 and TRBJ2-5; 14 bases map to TRBD2. With V trimmed by 4 bases and J by 0 bases, 7 bases remained unmatched. CDR1 LNHDA and CDR2 SQIVND come from the germline V gene (reference sequence). The CDR3 has 18 residues. DNA of the CDR3: TGTGCCAGTAGTACGGGACTAGCGGGAGCCAAGTACCAAGAGACCCAGTACTTC. It specifies CASSTGLAGAKYQETQYF. Supplemented by reference TRBV19 and TRBJ2-5, the full variable domain reads DGGITQSPKYLFRKEGQNVTLSCEQNLNHDAMYWYRQDPGQGLRLIYYSQIVNDFQKGDIAEGYSVSREKKESFPLTVTSAQKNPTAFYLCASSTGLAGAKYQETQYFGPGTRLLVL.

This clonotype occurred many times. The chain carries TRBV7-2 and TRBJ2-1, with 10 bases matching TRBD2. The V gene's germline CDR1 is SGHTA and CDR2 FQGNSA. CDR3 length: 16 amino acids. With 6 bases clipped from V and 7 bases from J, the junction kept 12 bases outside the gene matches. CDR3 loop: CASSSQLAGFSNEQFF. CDR3 DNA: TGTGCCAGCAGTTCGCAACTAGCGGGATTTTCGAATGAGCAGTTCTTC.

The table lists this clonotype with many counts. The chain employs TRBV18 and TRBJ1-2, with no clear D. This CDR3 region has 15 residues. Germline V CDR1 and CDR2: KGHSH, LQKENI. The V and J ends lost 2 bases and 3 bases respectively, with 13 bases between them. The CDR3 loop is CASSPGLFEDYGYTF. The CDR3 DNA reads as TGTGCCAGCTCACCAGGGCTATTCGAGGACTATGGCTACACCTTC. The full variable domain, completed using reference TRBV18 and TRBJ1-2, is NAGVMQNPRHLVRRRGQEARLRCSPMKGHSHVYWYRQLPEEGLKFMVYLQKENIIDESGMPKERFSAEFPKEGPSILRIQQVVRGDSAAYFCASSPGLFEDYGYTFGSGTRLTVV.

CDR3 sequence (DNA): TGCAGTGCTATTACTAGCGGGAGGTGGCTCTACAATGAGCAGTTCTTC. This gives the protein CSAITSGRWLYNEQFF. This sequence joins TRBV20-1 and TRBJ2-1; 12 bases fit TRBD2. This CDR3 is built from 16 residues. V lost 4 bases and J lost 3; bases outside the gene matches: 7. Germline-derived CDR1 and CDR2 are DFQATT and SNEGSKA (reference sequence).

In this sample, this clonotype turned up many times. The CDR3 region is CASKAGGLYNSPLHF. The CDR3 DNA is TGTGCCAGCAAAGCAGGGGGACTGTATAATTCACCCCTCCACTTT. The genes are TRBV2 and TRBJ1-6, with TRBD1 matching over 7 bases. This CDR3 is built from 15 residues. In germline, CDR1 is SNHLY, CDR2 FYNNEI. The V and J ends lost 7 bases and 4 bases, in that order; junction bases with no gene match: 7.

Ten or more counts support this clonotype. The gene calls are TRBV4-2 and TRBJ2-2; 10 bases are shared with TRBD2. Germline CDR1 and CDR2: LGHNA and YNFKEQ. V shed 0 bases, J shed 5 bases, and the junction held 6 bases outside the gene matches. CDR3 size: 17 residues. The DNA of the CDR3 is TGTGCCAGCAGCCAAGATATATCTAGCGGGAGAACCGGGGAGCTGTTTTTT. As protein: CASSQDISSGRTGELFF.

This clonotype was observed many times. The chain employs TRBV4-3 and TRBJ1-2, with a tentative D call TRBD1 (5 bases). Trimming left V 0 bases short and J 6 bases short, with 14 bases between. The CDR3 runs 15 residues. Germline assignment: CDR1 LGHNA and CDR2 YSLEER. CDR3 sequence (DNA): TGCGCCAGCAGCCAAGAATCGAGGGGAAGCGATGGCTACACCTTC. Its protein product is CASSQESRGSDGYTF.

At least ten counts were recorded for this clonotype. The V and J genes are TRBV29-1 and TRBJ1-2, with a tentative D call TRBD1 (6 bases). Germline CDR1 reads SQVTM; CDR2 reads ANQGSEA. The CDR3 length is 12 residues. Trimming shortened V by 6 bases and J by 8 bases, and 16 bases separated the two germline ends. The CDR3 coding sequence is TGCAGCGTAGCCGGGCCCCAGGGGGGCTACACCTTC. It encodes CSVAGPQGGYTF. Complete variable domain (other parts from reference TRBV29-1 and TRBJ1-2): SAVISQKPSRDICQRGTSLTIQCQVDSQVTMMFWYRQQPGQSLTLIATANQGSEATYESGFVIDKFPISRPNLTFSTLTVSNMSPEDSSIYLCSVAGPQGGYTFGSGTRLTVV.

V gene TRBV4-3 combines with J gene TRBJ2-7; weak D call: TRBD2 (6 bases). Per the germline V gene, CDR1 is LGHNA and CDR2 is YSLEER. The CDR3 totals 13 residues. V was shortened by 1 base and J by 2 bases, with 6 bases between the two germline ends. This CDR3 is CASSQGLAYEQYF. CDR3 DNA: TGCGCCAGCAGCCAAGGACTAGCCTACGAGCAGTACTTC.

J is TRBJ2-2 and V is TRBV7-9; 10 bases match TRBD2. CDR1 is SEHNR and CDR2 is FQNEAQ in the germline V gene (reference sequence). Losses at the gene ends were 2 bases for V and 4 bases for J; bases not matched to a gene: 4. This CDR3 region has 16 residues. CDR3 bases: TGTGCCAGCAGCTTACTAGCGGGAGTTGGCACCGGGGAGCTGTTTTTT. Encoded protein: CASSLLAGVGTGELFF.

In its sample, this clonotype was seen a few times. V and J are TRBV28 and TRBJ1-3, with TRBD1 identical over 9 bases. V lost 6 bases and J lost 6; bases outside the gene matches: 9. This CDR3 contains 15 residues. Germline V gene data show CDR1 as MDHEN and CDR2 as SYDVKM. The CDR3 DNA reads as TGTGCCAGCAGACAGAGGACAGGGGCTGAAAACACCATATATTTT. Translation: CASRQRTGAENTIYF.

This clonotype was picked up many times. This sequence joins TRBV7-8 and TRBJ2-5; D possibly corresponds to TRBD2 (5 bases). This CDR3 spans 16 amino acids. From germline, CDR1 is SGHVS and CDR2 FQNEAQ. V gave up 1 base and J gave up 1 base, with 13 bases separating them. The CDR3 sequence is CASSLGVRAGQETQYF. In DNA form, the CDR3 reads TGTGCCAGCAGCTTAGGGGTCCGGGCGGGCCAAGAGACCCAGTACTTC.

This clonotype was counted a few times. The chain joins TRBV20-1 to TRBJ2-5, with no clear D. The CDR3 has 11 residues. Germline values: CDR1 DFQATT, CDR2 SNEGSKA (reference sequence). The germline V and J ends were trimmed by 5 bases and 4 bases, with 8 bases remaining between them. The CDR3 protein is CSALRRETQYF. CDR3 sequence (DNA): TGCAGTGCTCTGCGGCGAGAGACCCAGTACTTC.

This chain links TRBV19 with TRBJ2-2; the match to TRBD1 covers 7 bases. The CDR3 covers 15 residues. J gave up 0 bases and V 5 bases, and 3 bases lay outside the gene matches. CDR1 is LNHDA, CDR2 SQIVND, per germline (reference sequence). DNA for the CDR3: TGTGCCAGTAGTGCCGGACAGGCGAACACCGGGGAGCTGTTTTTT. It translates to CASSAGQANTGELFF.

The chain is built from TRBV5-4 and TRBJ2-1; 7 bases are shared with TRBD1. The V and J ends lost 0 bases and 9 bases, in that order; junction bases with no gene match: 3. Germline V gene sequence: CDR1 SGHNT, CDR2 YYREEE (reference sequence). This CDR3 has 13 amino acids. CDR3 region: CASSLGQGVEQFF. The CDR3 DNA is TGTGCCAGCAGCTTGGGACAGGGAGTTGAGCAGTTCTTC.

This clonotype was detected many times. One junction end does not reproduce the germline sequence, and a read error may be involved. The chain has TRBV3-1 and TRBJ1-1; 8 bases are a match to TRBD1. CDR3 length: 16 residues. The germline V gene encodes CDR1 LGHDT and CDR2 YNNKEL (reference sequence). CDR3 nucleotide sequence: TGTGCCAGCAGCCAAGATTTAGGACAGGGACGGACTGAAGTTTTCTTT. Translating it yields CASSQDLGQGRTEVFF. Variable domain in full (rest from reference TRBV3-1 and TRBJ1-1): DTAVSQTPKYLVTQMGNDKSIKCEQNLGHDTMYWYKQDSKKFLKIMFSYNNKELIINETVPNRFSPKSPDKAHLNLHINSLELGDSAVYFCASSQDLGQGRTEVFFGQGTRLTVV.

Ten or more counts support this clonotype. The rearrangement uses TRBV10-3 and TRBJ2-1, with 9 bases fitting TRBD2. The CDR3 totals 16 residues. Germline assignment: CDR1 ENHRY and CDR2 SYGVKD. Trimming cost V 0 bases and J 7 bases; bases outside gene matches: 7. The CDR3 loop is CAISESAGGPSNEQFF. DNA of the CDR3: TGTGCCATCAGTGAGTCGGCGGGAGGGCCCTCAAATGAGCAGTTCTTC.

This clonotype was observed at least ten times. This chain uses TRBV28 with TRBJ1-2; TRBD1 might be the D (6 bases). The CDR3 has 15 residues. Trimming left V 8 bases short and J 6 bases short, with 22 bases between. CDR1 is MDHEN, CDR2 SYDVKM, per germline. The DNA of the CDR3 is TGTGCCAGCCGGCCCCCGGGGGGCGCAGGGAATGGCTACACCTTC. Residues: CASRPPGGAGNGYTF.

The table lists this clonotype with many counts. V and J are TRBV7-2 and TRBJ2-3; maybe TRBD2 (6 bases). Between the trimmed V and J ends, which lost 2 bases and 1 base, there was a span of 10 bases. This CDR3 region has 15 residues. The germline V gene has CDR1 SGHTA and CDR2 FQGNSA. CDR3 bases: TGTGCCAGCAGCTTACTAGCGCATGGCACAGATACGCAGTATTTT. Encoded protein: CASSLLAHGTDTQYF.

This clonotype occurred many times. The gene calls are TRBV6-4 and TRBJ2-6; D is possibly TRBD1 (5 bases). The germline V and J ends were trimmed by 6 bases and 0 bases, with 12 bases remaining between them. There are 16 residues in the CDR3. Germline CDR1 is MRHNA and CDR2 is SNTAGT. The CDR3 nucleotides are TGTGCCAGCAGCCCGACAGCTAACTCTGGGGCCAACGTCCTGACTTTC. Its protein product is CASSPTANSGANVLTF.

This chain links TRBV20-1 with TRBJ2-3; D may be TRBD1 or TRBD2 (5 bases each). The V end lost 5 bases, the J end lost 2 bases, and 11 bases lay between the germline ends. The CDR3 runs 13 residues. Germline V lookup: CDR1 DFQATT, CDR2 SNEGSKA (reference sequence). CDR3: CSAGTSLTDTQYF. The CDR3 bases are TGCAGTGCTGGGACCTCCCTCACAGATACGCAGTATTTT.

This clonotype was found many times. The genes are TRBV9 and TRBJ1-4; 7 bases map to TRBD1. This CDR3 has 16 amino acids. Germline assignment: CDR1 SGDLS and CDR2 YYNGEE. Germline trimming cut 3 bases from V and 0 bases from J; bases unmatched to any gene: 5. The DNA of the CDR3 is TGTGCCAGCAGCGACCCTCAGGGGGCAACTAATGAAAAACTGTTTTTT. This codes for CASSDPQGATNEKLFF. The full variable domain, in which reference TRBV9 and TRBJ1-4 provide the parts outside the CDR3, is DSGVTQTPKHLITATGQRVTLRCSPRSGDLSVYWYQQSLDQGLQFLIQYYNGEERAKGNILERFSAQQFPDLHSELNLSSLELGDSALYFCASSDPQGATNEKLFFGSGTQLSVL.

This clonotype was seen repeatedly, ten times or more. This rearrangement joins TRBV18 to TRBJ2-1, with D unclear. Germline CDR1 KGHSH, CDR2 LQKENI. There are 14 residues in the CDR3. Trimming shortened V by 6 bases and J by 3 bases, and 12 bases separated the two germline ends. CDR3 protein: CASSPEFYYNEQFF. CDR3 nucleotides: TGTGCCAGCTCCCCCGAGTTTTACTACAATGAGCAGTTCTTC.

This clonotype was seen repeatedly, ten times or more. V gene TRBV19 combines with J gene TRBJ2-2; 9 bases are a match to TRBD2. In germline, CDR1 is LNHDA, CDR2 SQIVND (reference sequence). The ends lost 4 bases at V and 1 base at J; junction bases unmatched: 7. The length of the CDR3 is 17 residues. Written as DNA, the CDR3 is TGTGCCAGTAGTACCAGAATAGCGGGAGAGAACACCGGGGAGCTGTTTTTT. Translation gives CASSTRIAGENTGELFF.

This clonotype was recorded at least ten times. The chain couples TRBV20-1 to TRBJ2-7; D is tentatively TRBD1 or TRBD2 (6 bases each). The CDR3 runs to 14 residues. V dropped 0 bases and J dropped 2 bases, with 11 bases sitting between them. CDR1 DFQATT and CDR2 SNEGSKA come from the germline V gene (reference sequence). The CDR3 protein is CSARELEGAYEQYF. The CDR3 nucleotides are TGCAGTGCTAGAGAATTGGAGGGGGCCTACGAGCAGTACTTC.